These 21 T cell receptor beta chains share one sample of origin, sequenced in a study of cytomegalovirus exposure and HLA in healthy donors. A multiplex PCR was run with 60 Vbeta primers and 13 Jbeta primers. The data were produced by immunoSEQ multiplex PCR, yet TCRdb's version contains in-frame clones alone and is incomplete. The sample records over 150,000 clones, 70% to 80% being singletons. The sequencing input was PBMCs. The receptors were sampled from a man aged 50 or older in good health and CMV-seropositive.

This clone was seen only a few times. This sequence joins TRBV9 and TRBJ2-3; 8 bases fit TRBD2. With 4 bases clipped from V and 0 bases from J, the junction kept 7 bases outside the gene matches. This CDR3 is built from 16 residues. In germline, CDR1 is SGDLS, CDR2 YYNGEE. As DNA, the CDR3 is TGTGCCAGCAGCCCTCGTAGCGGGACAAGCACAGATACGCAGTATTTT. It encodes CASSPRSGTSTDTQYF.

Notes on this clone: Other DNA sequences in this specimen translate into the identical CDR3. The chain couples TRBV29-1 to TRBJ1-1; a possible D gene is TRBD1 (6 bases). V shed 7 bases and J shed 0 bases, with 12 bases lying between them. Germline V lookup: CDR1 SQVTM, CDR2 ANQGSEA. This CDR3 has 13 residues. Written as DNA, the CDR3 is TGCAGCGGTACGGGACACTTGAACACTGAAGCTTTCTTT. Protein sequence: CSGTGHLNTEAFF.

This chain uses TRBV5-1 with TRBJ2-2; 10 bases align to TRBD1. The trim removed 4 bases at V and 5 bases at J, leaving 5 bases unmatched. Germline V gene sequence: CDR1 SGHRS, CDR2 YFSETQ. The CDR3 has 15 residues. CDR3 DNA: TGCGCCAGCAGCAGGGACAGGGGTTGGACCGGGGAGCTGTTTTTT. Its protein is CASSRDRGWTGELFF.

The chain links TRBV5-1 to TRBJ2-1; TRBD1 matches at 7 bases. J lost 8 bases, V lost 6 bases, and 5 bases had no gene match. The CDR3 is 12 residues long. Germline V gene sequence: CDR1 SGHRS, CDR2 YFSETQ. CDR3 in DNA: TGCGCCAGCAAAGACAGGGTCGATGAGCAGTTCTTC. This encodes CASKDRVDEQFF.

The chain couples TRBV6-1 to TRBJ1-5; D is perhaps TRBD1 (6 bases). With 6 bases removed from V and 1 base from J, the gap between germline ends came to 7 bases. CDR1 is MNHNS, CDR2 SASEGT, per germline. The CDR3 has 13 residues. The CDR3 loop reads CASSTGSNQPQHF. Here the CDR3 DNA reads TGTGCCAGCAGCACAGGGAGCAATCAGCCCCAGCATTTT.

This chain joins TRBV7-3 and TRBJ2-3, with 10 bases lining up with TRBD2. Germline loops: CDR1 SGHTA, CDR2 FQGTGA. With 5 bases clipped from V and 5 bases from J, the junction kept 7 bases outside the gene matches. CDR3 length: 15 amino acids. The CDR3 DNA reads as TGTGCCAGCAGCCCAGCGGGGGGGCGGGGAGATACGCAGTATTTT. Amino acids: CASSPAGGRGDTQYF. Together with reference TRBV7-3 and TRBJ2-3, the CDR3 gives the full variable domain: GAGVSQTPSNKVTEKGKYVELRCDPISGHTALYWYRQSLGQGPEFLIYFQGTGAADDSGLPNDRFFAVRPEGSVSTLKIQRTERGDSAVYLCASSPAGGRGDTQYFGPGTRLTVL.

A word on this clone: Different DNA sequences within this sample yield the same CDR3. The gene calls are TRBV6-1 and TRBJ2-7; 10 nucleotides match TRBD2. This CDR3 region has 14 residues. V lost 10 bases, J lost 4 bases, and 10 bases stayed unmatched. CDR1 is MNHNS and CDR2 is SASEGT in the germline V gene. Here the CDR3 DNA reads TGTGCCACGTATCTAGCGGGGGTGCGGTACGAGCAGTACTTC. Amino acid sequence: CATYLAGVRYEQYF.

This clone was detected only a few times. V gene TRBV19 combines with J gene TRBJ1-1; D not certain. Trimming cost V 5 bases and J 8 bases, with 12 bases left between them. The CDR3 loop spans 12 amino acids. The germline gives CDR1 LNHDA, CDR2 SQIVND (reference sequence). CDR3 residues: CASSHAGEEAFF. The CDR3 region has the DNA TGTGCCAGTAGTCATGCCGGGGAGGAAGCTTTCTTT.

This chain joins TRBV15 and TRBJ2-5; unclear D gene. The V and J ends lost 3 bases and 2 bases respectively, with 7 bases between them. Germline V lookup: CDR1 LNHNV, CDR2 YYDKDF (reference sequence). This CDR3 region has 13 residues. CDR3 DNA sequence: TGTGCCACCAGCAGGTTCGAGCAAGAGACCCAGTACTTC. This translates into CATSRFEQETQYF.

V gene TRBV5-6 combines with J gene TRBJ2-7, with D possibly matching TRBD1 (5 bases). The germline V gene has CDR1 SGHDT and CDR2 YYEEEE. The CDR3 runs 14 residues. V was cut by 1 base and J by 3 bases, with 11 bases left in between. In DNA, the CDR3 is TGTGCCAGCAGCTTGTTACAGGCCAGCTACGAGCAGTACTTC. Translation gives CASSLLQASYEQYF.

This clone was counted a single time. The V and J genes are TRBV28 and TRBJ1-2; TRBD1 aligns across 12 bases. The CDR3 contains 15 residues. Germline CDR1 reads MDHEN; CDR2 reads SYDVKM. Losses at the gene ends were 6 bases for V and 4 bases for J; bases not matched to a gene: 6. The CDR3 here is CASRSGTGGGYGYTF. In nucleotides, the CDR3 is TGTGCCAGCAGGTCCGGGACAGGGGGCGGCTATGGCTACACCTTC.

The V gene is TRBV9, the J gene TRBJ1-3; no clear D. With 4 bases removed from V and 0 bases from J, the gap between germline ends came to 11 bases. This CDR3 has 15 residues. CDR1 and CDR2 (germline): SGDLS, YYNGEE. This CDR3 is CASSSSGLSGNTIYF. CDR3 coding DNA: TGTGCCAGCAGCTCGTCGGGTCTCTCTGGAAACACCATATATTTT.

The chain combines TRBV4-3 with TRBJ1-1; 9 bases are shared with TRBD1. Germline CDR1 reads LGHNA; CDR2 reads YSLEER. V gave up 1 base and J gave up 10 bases; unmatched junction bases: 10. The CDR3 loop spans 15 amino acids. CDR3 coding DNA: TGCGCCAGCAGCCAAGCTCTGGGACAGGGTATTCGAGCTTTCTTT. Protein: CASSQALGQGIRAFF.

This rearrangement joins TRBV7-3 to TRBJ2-1; TRBD1 matches at 11 bases. The trim removed 2 bases at V and 7 bases at J, leaving 1 base unmatched. Germline V lookup: CDR1 SGHTA, CDR2 FQGTGA. The CDR3 totals 14 residues. As DNA, the CDR3 is TGTGCCAGCAGCTTAGGGACAGGGGGGAATGAGCAGTTCTTC. This sequence encodes CASSLGTGGNEQFF.

This clone has only a few counts. This chain's CDR3 is CASTQGNSNQPQHF. As DNA, the CDR3 is TGTGCCAGTACACAGGGTAATAGCAATCAGCCCCAGCATTTT. The rearrangement links TRBV18 to TRBJ1-5, with D maybe TRBD1 (6 bases). The V end lost 9 bases, the J end lost 0 bases, and 12 bases lay between the germline ends. The CDR3 has 14 amino acids. Germline CDR1 and CDR2: KGHSH and LQKENI.

This chain joins TRBV6-4 and TRBJ2-3, with D maybe TRBD1 (6 bases). This CDR3 is built from 15 residues. The V end was cut by 1 base, the J end by 0 bases, with 8 bases between. The germline V gene encodes CDR1 MRHNA and CDR2 SNTAGT. The DNA of the CDR3 is TGTGCCAGCAGTGACTTTGACAGGAGCACAGATACGCAGTATTTT. Protein product: CASSDFDRSTDTQYF.

V gene TRBV18 combines with J gene TRBJ1-2; D remains unclear. The V and J ends lost 0 bases and 4 bases respectively, with 6 bases between them. Germline loops: CDR1 KGHSH, CDR2 LQKENI. This CDR3 is built from 13 residues. The CDR3 is CASSPPASYGYTF. The CDR3 nucleotides read TGTGCCAGCTCACCACCAGCCTCCTATGGCTACACCTTC. The variable domain in full, with the rest retrieved from reference TRBV18 and TRBJ1-2, is NAGVMQNPRHLVRRRGQEARLRCSPMKGHSHVYWYRQLPEEGLKFMVYLQKENIIDESGMPKERFSAEFPKEGPSILRIQQVVRGDSAAYFCASSPPASYGYTFGSGTRLTVV.

V and J are TRBV25-1 and TRBJ2-1, with 9 nucleotides matching TRBD2. The length of the CDR3 is 14 residues. Germline CDR1 and CDR2: MGHDK and SYGVNS. Trimming removed 4 bases from V and 9 bases from J; junction bases left unmatched: 7. In DNA form, the CDR3 reads TGTGCCAGCAGTGCAAGAGCGGGGGGTTCTGAGCAGTTCTTC. This encodes CASSARAGGSEQFF.

This clone was seen only a few times. V and J are TRBV11-3 and TRBJ1-5; perhaps TRBD1 as D (6 bases). V lost 4 bases, J lost 3 bases, and 10 bases lay in between. Germline V gene data show CDR1 as SGHNT and CDR2 as YENEEA. This CDR3 comprises 14 residues. CDR3 region: CASSYGQFNQPQHF. The CDR3 bases are TGTGCCAGCAGCTACGGACAGTTCAATCAGCCCCAGCATTTT.

The V gene is TRBV19, the J gene TRBJ1-6; 7 bases line up with TRBD1. CDR3 length equals 17 residues. Per the germline V gene, CDR1 is LNHDA and CDR2 is SQIVND (reference sequence). The J segment lost 0 bases and the V segment lost 6 bases, leaving 8 bases of the junction unmatched. CDR3 sequence reads: CASSESKGASYNSPLHF. The CDR3 nucleotides are TGTGCCAGTAGCGAATCTAAGGGGGCCTCCTATAATTCACCCCTCCACTTT.

The V gene is TRBV7-2, the J gene TRBJ2-7; 11 bases are shared with TRBD2. CDR1 and CDR2 (germline): SGHTA, FQGNSA. The J segment lost 2 bases and the V segment lost 0 bases, leaving 12 bases of the junction unmatched. The CDR3 is 19 residues long. CDR3 in DNA: TGTGCCAGCAGCTTAGCCCGACGCACTAGCGGGGGTGCCCCCTACGAGCAGTACTTC. Translation: CASSLARRTSGGAPYEQYF.